The next 3 T cell receptor beta chains were all read from a single sample in a study of blood T cell repertoires in COVID-19. Sequencing was performed with immunoSEQ multiplex PCR; in TCRdb, only in-frame clones are kept and a portion is missing. The table records 200,000 to 250,000 clones, around 89% of them present only once. The sequenced sample consisted of peripheral blood. All receptors come from a young man with COVID-19, enrolled during active disease.

As to this clone: Other DNA sequences within the sample encode an identical CDR3. This chain connects TRBV18 to TRBJ1-1; D is undetermined. Germline V gene data show CDR1 as KGHSH and CDR2 as LQKENI. V lost 0 bases, J lost 0 bases, and 5 bases lay in between. This CDR3 is built from 14 residues. The CDR3 protein is CASSPPGVNTEAFF. Written as DNA, the CDR3 is TGTGCCAGCTCACCACCGGGCGTGAACACTGAAGCTTTCTTT.

The chain is built from TRBV11-2 and TRBJ2-2, with 10 bases aligning to TRBD1. The V segment lost 3 bases and the J segment 6 bases; nucleotides outside the gene matches: 1. CDR1 SGHAT and CDR2 FQNNGV come from the germline V gene. CDR3 length: 14 residues. For the CDR3, the DNA is TGTGCCAGCAGCTTGGGACAGGGGTCCGGGGAGCTGTTTTTT. Amino acid sequence: CASSLGQGSGELFF.

The table lists this clone with a few counts. J is TRBJ1-3 and V is TRBV1. TRBV1 is marked as a pseudogene. This CDR3 is 18 amino acids long. The chain's CDR3 is CTSSQPHSGVLSGNTIYF. CDR3 in DNA: TGCACCAGCAGCCAACCCCATTCCGGGGTCCTCTCTGGAAACACCATATATTTT.